This T cell receptor beta chain was recovered during a study of T cells in Graves' hyperthyroidism and ophthalmopathy. Study-wide points: The model predicted ophthalmopathy a median around seven months before onset.

The sample holds a few counts of this clonotype. Its specificity is unknown. RNA transcripts served as the template for amplifying TCR beta CDR3 regions. Primed by the HTBI set, a first-round RT-PCR was run on the TCR CDR3. TCRdb re-called the multiplex PCR reads through MiXCR, storing one row per CDR3 protein. Seen here are just over 550,000 distinct CDR3 sequences, around 42% observed once, and the top ten hold just under 8.5%. Germline CDR1 reads SGHTA; CDR2 reads FQGNSA. Trimming pared 5 bases from V and 4 bases from J, leaving 17 bases between. This CDR3 contains 15 residues. The sequence was obtained from a woman aged 18-30 years with Graves' hyperthyroidism. Sequenced input: peripheral blood or thyroid tissue (not recorded which). The chain recombines TRBV7-2 with TRBJ1-2; D remains ambiguous. The CDR3 DNA is TGTGCCAGCAGCCAAGATTCGGGAATCGGCTATGGCTACACCTTC. Its protein product is CASSQDSGIGYGYTF.